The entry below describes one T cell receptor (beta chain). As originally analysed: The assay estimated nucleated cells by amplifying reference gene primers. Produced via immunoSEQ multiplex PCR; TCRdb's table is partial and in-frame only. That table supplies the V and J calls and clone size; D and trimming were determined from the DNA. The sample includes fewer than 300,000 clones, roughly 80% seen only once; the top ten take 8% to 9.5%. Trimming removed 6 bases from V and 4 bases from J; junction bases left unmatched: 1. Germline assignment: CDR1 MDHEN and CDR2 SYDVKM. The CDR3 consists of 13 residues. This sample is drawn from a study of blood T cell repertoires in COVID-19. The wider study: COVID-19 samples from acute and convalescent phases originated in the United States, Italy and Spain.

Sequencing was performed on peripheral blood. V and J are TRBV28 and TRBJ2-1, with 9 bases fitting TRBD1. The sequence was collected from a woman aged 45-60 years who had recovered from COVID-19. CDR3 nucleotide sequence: TGTGCCAGCAGGGGACAGGGATACAATGAGCAGTTCTTC. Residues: CASRGQGYNEQFF.